This T cell receptor beta chain was sequenced for a study of cytomegalovirus exposure and HLA in healthy donors (dated by TCRdb to 2016 to 2017). For the study in its entirety: A later analysis indicated that the roughly 130 validation repertoires were generated on the platform also employed for the 700 or so repertoires of the first cohort. A separate validation cohort of roughly 130 different subjects was used in addition to the roughly 720-subject first cohort. The study aimed to test whether cataloging public T cell receptors could reveal signatures of past pathogen exposure. The study combined high-throughput TCR immunosequencing, statistical association of individual TCRs with disease status, and machine learning to predict cytomegalovirus infection status.

The germline V gene provides CDR1 SGHAT and CDR2 FQNNGV. There are 14 amino acids in the CDR3, from cysteine to phenylalanine inclusive. The entry retains the CDR3 DNA only, 42 bases that are in frame from base 1. Clipping removes 6 bases from V and 8 bases from J, with 7 as the unmatched junction base count. The library was made by the immunoSEQ multiplex PCR assay. Turning to the authors' computational methods: A statistical classification framework was built for diagnosing cytomegalovirus status from the catalog of TCR beta chain sequences. TCRdb mirrors the immuneACCESS table, restricted to in-frame sequences. Some clones are absent from its copies; in checked studies, under half trace to an unresolved V gene, and the reason for the others is unknown. From that table come the V and J calls and clone size; the DNA was used to work out D and trimming. A total of 150,000 to 200,000 clones appear in this sample, 85% of them only once. The biggest ten clones account for approximately 15% of the sample.

Separate from the approximately 690-subject first cohort, the validation cohort of over 90 subjects was the group to which the donors belonged. On the study overall, not on this receptor specifically: The authors suggested that the approach could potentially be generalized to other disease states and immunological phenotypes. In a later analysis, TCRs clustered in the first cohort were found to also tend to co-occur in the 120 or so validation repertoires, with approximately 95% of cluster scores above 0. Cytomegalovirus status was reported to be diagnosed by the classifier with high specificity and sensitivity in both the original and validation cohorts. The study gave a list of about 150 TCR beta chains associated with cytomegalovirus. In vitro tests confirmed that a few of the cytomegalovirus-associated TCR beta chains recognize cytomegalovirus antigens. A later analysis had no HLA typing for the validation cohort, so co-occurrence there was scored across all 130 or so repertoires. Across donors, most TCR sequences were observed very rarely, whereas some public TCRs were present in many individuals.

As for this clone: This receptor's antigen is unknown. No base quality information exists; no much larger clone differs at one position.

This TCR was sampled from a man in his late teens or twenties in good health and CMV-seropositive. The sequence is built from TRBV11-2 and TRBJ2-1, with TRBD2 matching 10 junction bases. Sequencing was carried out using PBMCs. The CDR3 protein is CASSTPSGSDEQFF. The DNA sequence follows: TGTGCCAGCAGTACACCTAGCGGGAGCGATGAGCAGTTCTTC. Where the CDR3 stops, the reference TRBV11-2 and TRBJ2-1 genes take over; the full variable domain is EAGVAQSPRYKIIEKRQSVAFWCNPISGHATLYWYQQILGQGPKLLIQFQNNGVVDDSQLPKDRFSAERLKGVDSTLKIQPAKLEDSAVYLCASSTPSGSDEQFFGPGTRLTVL.